This TCR beta chain came from a study of T cell repertoires in cytomegalovirus infection. Study findings and constraints: CMV-specific TCR beta clonotypes restricted by HLA-C were the ones dominating the ex vivo response.

Comments on this clonotype: As yet, its antigen is unknown.

TCRdb itself ran the reads through MiXCR, one entry per CDR3 protein. Found here are tens of thousands of distinct CDR3 sequences, over 15% of them singletons; the top ten hold more than 25%. V lost 5 bases and J lost 4, with 11 bases in between. Germline CDR1 SGHTA, CDR2 FQGNSA. This CDR3 contains 13 residues. This receptor was taken from a human donor in good health (CMV status not recorded). Some clones in this sample may be carry-over from other donors' samples. Here the sequenced sample was CD8+ T cells from cultured PBMCs, taken from culture after CMV antigen stimulation. The rearrangement uses TRBV7-2 and TRBJ1-2; unclear D gene. CDR3 residues: CASSVYTTYGYTF. The CDR3 DNA is TGTGCCAGCAGCGTATATACAACCTATGGCTACACCTTC.